This T cell receptor beta chain was recovered during a study of beta chain features in type 1 diabetes. Regarding the study as a whole: VDJ junctions sequenced from type 1 diabetes patients showed fewer insertions and more deletions. Whether HLA type affects TCRB rearrangement stayed undetermined in the present work. Shortening that was moderate but significant affected the TCRB CDR3s of Type 1 diabetes patients in all four CD4+ subsets.

The investigators reverse transcribed all of the isolated RNA, so they sequenced expressed TCRB transcripts. Clones were sequenced by immunoSEQ multiplex PCR, and TCRdb holds only the in-frame ones, with some missing. The data hold some 120,000 clones, with roughly 17% observed a single time. Stem cell-like memory, regulatory, central memory and naive CD4+ cells were sorted via CD45RO/CCR7/CD25/CD127/CD95/CD27. Purity exceeded 95% in all sorted populations. V was shortened by 1 base and J by 2 bases, with 11 bases between the two germline ends. Germline values: CDR1 PRHDT, CDR2 FYEKMQ (reference sequence). The CDR3 sequence is 15 residues long. This clone occurred a few times. Its matching antigen is unknown.

The sample taken for sequencing was central memory CD4+ T cells from blood. This receptor was identified in a man younger than 30 with type 1 diabetes. The chain links TRBV13 to TRBJ1-2, with D uncertain. The CDR3 region is CASSLDPSENYGYTF. CDR3 sequence (DNA): TGTGCCAGCAGCTTAGACCCCTCGGAAAACTATGGCTACACCTTC.